One and the same sample provided the 20 T cell receptor beta chains below, sequenced in a study of tumor-infiltrating lymphocytes in oesophageal squamous cell carcinoma. TCRdb re-called the PCR reads through MiXCR, storing one row per CDR3 protein. The data contain 15,000 to 20,000 distinct CDR3 sequences, around 38% of them singletons. Sequenced input: normal esophageal tissue next to the tumor. The receptors come from a male donor with esophageal squamous cell carcinoma.

The J gene is TRBJ2-1, the V gene TRBV7-8; weak D call: TRBD2 (5 bases). V lost 4 bases and J 6 bases, leaving 16 bases between the germline ends. The CDR3 covers 15 residues. Looked up from germline, CDR1 is SGHVS and CDR2 is FQNEAQ. The CDR3: CASSSGRLSSNEQFF. CDR3 coding DNA: TGTGCCAGCAGCTCTGGGCGACTAAGCTCCAATGAGCAGTTCTTC.

The chain couples TRBV4-3 to TRBJ1-1; 7 bases align to TRBD1. Trimming removed 5 bases from V and 0 bases from J; junction bases left unmatched: 6. There are 15 residues in the CDR3. CDR1 and CDR2 from the germline V gene are LGHNA and YSLEER. The CDR3 is CASSGQTGLNTEAFF. CDR3 sequence (DNA): TGCGCCAGCAGCGGTCAGACAGGGTTGAACACTGAAGCTTTCTTT.

This clonotype has at least ten counts. The chain combines TRBV19 with TRBJ2-5; tentatively, D is TRBD2 (6 bases). The germline gives CDR1 LNHDA, CDR2 SQIVND (reference sequence). The CDR3 consists of 16 residues. V lost 7 bases and J lost 5, with 23 bases in between. The chain's CDR3 is CASKRFGGGGLETQYF. The DNA of the CDR3 is TGTGCCAGTAAAAGGTTTGGGGGAGGAGGGTTGGAGACCCAGTACTTC.

The chain carries TRBV7-8 and TRBJ2-5; 12 bases line up with TRBD2. The last part of the DNA fits TRBJ2-1 better; the J call may be wrong. This CDR3 is 15 amino acids long. Germline assignment: CDR1 SGHVS and CDR2 FQNEAQ. DNA for the CDR3: TGTGCCAGCAGCTTCCGACTAGCGGGAGCGGACGAGCAGTTCTTC. The encoded protein is CASSFRLAGADEQFF.

On this clonotype: A much larger clone differs from this one at a single base, so this may be a read error. The chain links TRBV28 to TRBJ2-5; D call uncertain. The better agreement between TRBJ2-7 and the DNA end casts doubt on the J call. CDR3 length equals 12 residues. Germline-derived CDR1 and CDR2 are MDHEN and SYDVKM. The CDR3 region has the DNA TGTGCCAGCAGTTTCCTGACCTACGAGCAGTACTTC. As protein: CASSFLTYEQYF.

This clonotype has at least ten counts. V and J are TRBV28 and TRBJ1-4; 9 nucleotides align to TRBD1. Trimming cost V 5 bases and J 5 bases; bases outside gene matches: 3. The V gene's germline CDR1 is MDHEN and CDR2 SYDVKM. The CDR3 length is 14 residues. The CDR3 loop reads CASSRDRANEKLFF. The CDR3 nucleotides are TGTGCCAGCAGTCGGGACAGGGCGAATGAAAAACTGTTTTTT. Filled out from reference TRBV28 and TRBJ1-4, the complete variable domain reads DVKVTQSSRYLVKRTGEKVFLECVQDMDHENMFWYRQDPGLGLRLIYFSYDVKMKEKGDIPEGYSVSREKKERFSLILESASTNQTSMYLCASSRDRANEKLFFGSGTQLSVL.

The chain couples TRBV7-6 to TRBJ2-7; TRBD2 is a possible D gene (7 bases). Germline CDR1 is SGHVS and CDR2 is FNYEAQ. This CDR3 is 15 amino acids long. V lost 3 bases, J lost 6 bases, and 18 bases lay in between. CDR3 amino acids: CASSFGTGRVSEQYF. The DNA for the CDR3 is TGTGCCAGCAGCTTCGGAACAGGGAGGGTCAGCGAGCAGTACTTC. The full variable domain, rest sourced from reference TRBV7-6 and TRBJ2-7, is GAGVSQSPRYKVTKRGQDVALRCDPISGHVSLYWYRQALGQGPEFLTYFNYEAQQDKSGLPNDRFSAERPEGSISTLTIQRTEQRDSAMYRCASSFGTGRVSEQYFGPGTRLTVT.

This clonotype has at least ten counts. This chain uses TRBV5-6 with TRBJ1-1; possible D gene TRBD1, 5 bases. In germline, CDR1 is SGHDT, CDR2 YYEEEE. Between the trimmed V and J ends, which lost 4 bases and 0 bases, there was a span of 13 bases. CDR3 length: 15 residues. In nucleotides, the CDR3 is TGTGCCAGCAGCGGGGGGTGGCAGATGAACACTGAAGCTTTCTTT. Translated: CASSGGWQMNTEAFF.

This clonotype has a count of ten or more. The chain couples TRBV5-1 to TRBJ2-1; 16 positions match TRBD2. Germline CDR1 reads SGHRS; CDR2 reads YFSETQ. V dropped 5 bases and J dropped 4; count of bases not matched to a gene: 3. The CDR3 extends over 16 amino acids. The DNA for the CDR3 is TGCGCCAGCAGTGGGACTAGCGGGAGGGCGTACAATGAGCAGTTCTTC. This translates into CASSGTSGRAYNEQFF.

The rearrangement uses TRBV28 and TRBJ1-1; D call uncertain. CDR1 and CDR2 from the germline V gene are MDHEN and SYDVKM. This CDR3 comprises 10 residues. V was pared by 9 bases and J by 3 bases, with 5 bases between. Written as DNA, the CDR3 is TGTGCCAGTCGCGACACTGAAGCTTTCTTT. Translation gives CASRDTEAFF.

The genes are TRBV6-8 and TRBJ2-5, with a possible D match to TRBD2 (6 bases). The ends were cut back, 0 bases at V and 5 bases at J, with 10 bases in the middle. Germline lookup yields CDR1 MNHGY and CDR2 SAAAGT. The CDR3 is made up of 14 amino acids. Written as DNA, the CDR3 is TGTGCCAGCAGTTACTCGGGGGGAGATGAGACCCAGTACTTC. Amino acid sequence: CASSYSGGDETQYF.

In its sample, this clonotype ranks as medium-sized. The chain carries TRBV7-2 and TRBJ2-3, with 8 bases matching TRBD2. Trimming removed 6 bases from V and 6 bases from J; junction bases left unmatched: 5. This CDR3 contains 13 residues. Per germline, CDR1 SGHTA and CDR2 FQGNSA. In DNA form, the CDR3 reads TGTGCCAGCAGACAAGCGGGGGAGGATACGCAGTATTTT. This gives the protein CASRQAGEDTQYF.

This clonotype was recorded many times. This chain joins TRBV7-9 and TRBJ1-3; D may be TRBD1 (6 bases). With 4 bases removed from V and 4 bases from J, the gap between germline ends came to 11 bases. Germline values: CDR1 SEHNR, CDR2 FQNEAQ (reference sequence). The CDR3 is 14 amino acids. CDR3 sequence: CASSSQGSGNTIYF. DNA for the CDR3: TGTGCCAGCAGCTCACAGGGATCCGGAAACACCATATATTTT.

This clonotype is termed medium-sized. V gene TRBV7-9 combines with J gene TRBJ2-5, with D possibly TRBD1 on 7 matching bases. The CDR3 length is 15 residues. The germline V gene has CDR1 SEHNR and CDR2 FQNEAQ (reference sequence). The ends were cut back, 5 bases at V and 6 bases at J, with 19 bases in the middle. The CDR3 nucleotides read TGTGCCAGCAGCCCGGGTGAAGGGGGCGGGAAGACCCAGTACTTC. Residues: CASSPGEGGGKTQYF.

This chain links TRBV7-3 with TRBJ2-3; weak D call: TRBD2 (6 bases). The CDR3 is 13 residues long. Trimming removed 0 bases at V and 12 bases at J, with 13 bases between. The V gene's germline CDR1 is SGHTA and CDR2 FQGTGA. The CDR3 DNA sequence: TGTGCCAGCAGCTTAACGTCGGGAGTTGACCAGTATTTT. Encoded protein: CASSLTSGVDQYF.

In its sample, this clonotype was seen a few times. The rearrangement uses TRBV28 and TRBJ1-1; D not resolved. Trimming removed 2 bases at V and 1 base at J, with 8 bases between. CDR1 MDHEN and CDR2 SYDVKM come from the germline V gene. The CDR3 sequence is 14 residues long. The CDR3 spells CASSLRGPNTEAFF. The CDR3 coding sequence is TGTGCCAGCAGTTTACGAGGACCGAACACTGAAGCTTTCTTT.

In this sample, this clonotype turned up many times. V usage is TRBV19 and J usage is TRBJ1-5; D is ambiguous. Trimming removed 5 bases at V and 4 bases at J, with 6 bases between. From germline, CDR1 is LNHDA and CDR2 SQIVND (reference sequence). The CDR3 length is 12 residues. CDR3: CASSPTNQPQHF. CDR3 sequence (DNA): TGTGCCAGTAGTCCTACAAATCAGCCCCAGCATTTT.

The table lists this clonotype with many counts. J is TRBJ2-5 and V is TRBV11-2, with 10 bases that match TRBD1. The end of the DNA aligns better with TRBJ2-7, so the J call may be wrong. The germline V gene encodes CDR1 SGHAT and CDR2 FQNNGV. There are 15 residues in the CDR3. The CDR3: CASSPGTGAVYEQYF. In DNA, the CDR3 is TGTGCCAGCAGCCCAGGGACAGGGGCTGTTTACGAGCAGTACTTC.

This clonotype was recorded at least ten times. The chain joins TRBV6-1 to TRBJ2-2, with TRBD1 matching over 9 bases. The CDR3 is 16 amino acids. CDR1 and CDR2 (germline): MNHNS, SASEGT. V lost 6 bases, J lost 7 bases, and 12 bases stayed unmatched. The DNA of the CDR3 is TGTGCCAGCAGCCTATCCGGGACAGGGCTTGGCGGGGAGCTGTTTTTT. It codes for CASSLSGTGLGGELFF.

The chain recombines TRBV12-3 or TRBV12-4 with TRBJ2-3, with D uncertain. The end of the DNA fits TRBJ1-1 better, so the J call may be wrong. This CDR3 contains 13 residues. The CDR3 region has the DNA TGTGCCAGCAGGCAGGACCAAAACACTGAAGCTTTCTTT. Protein: CASRQDQNTEAFF.